The rows below give T cell receptor beta chains drawn from one sample of a study of cytomegalovirus exposure and HLA in healthy donors. TCRdb's copy holds only in-frame clones and misses some; the assay was immunoSEQ multiplex PCR. The data hold some 140,000 clones, with over 70% observed a single time. Sequenced: PBMCs. Receptors originate from a man aged 30-40 years in good health and CMV-seronegative. The CDR3 runs from the conserved cysteine through the conserved F or W. D genes are given only for firm matches. Clone size is shown for a subset of rows, as once, few, many or a class of expanded clone.

>.|.|TRBV7-9|TRBJ2-3
CASSAGQITDTQYF
TGTGCCAGCAGCGCAGGACAGATCACAGATACGCAGTATTTT
>.|.|TRBV27|TRBJ1-2
CASSLLAGSGYGYTF
TGTGCCAGCAGTTTATTGGCAGGGTCGGGCTATGGCTACACCTTC
>TRBD2|.|TRBV2|TRBJ2-2
CASSSGTIYTGELFF
TGTGCCAGCTCCTCCGGGACTATTTACACCGGGGAGCTGTTTTTT
>.|.|TRBV10-3|TRBJ2-2
CAISVSRRTPNTGELFF
TGTGCCATCAGTGTAAGTAGGCGGACTCCGAACACCGGGGAGCTGTTTTTT
>TRBD1|.|TRBV19|TRBJ2-7
CASNPTGGYEQYF
TGTGCCAGTAACCCCACAGGGGGCTACGAGCAGTACTTC
>TRBD2|.|TRBV7-9|TRBJ2-5
CASSSGGTSETQYF
TGTGCCAGCAGCTCGGGGGGGACGTCAGAGACCCAGTACTTC
>.|.|TRBV19|TRBJ1-1
CASSITANTEAFF
TGTGCCAGTAGTATAACAGCGAACACTGAAGCTTTCTTT
>.|once|TRBV10-1|TRBJ1-1
CASSESGGTEAFF
TGCGCCAGCAGTGAGTCGGGGGGGACTGAAGCTTTCTTT
>.|.|TRBV6-6|TRBJ2-5
CASRPGTHSSETQYF
TGTGCCAGCAGGCCCGGGACTCATTCATCAGAGACCCAGTACTTC
>TRBD2|.|TRBV9|TRBJ2-7
CASSGRNSYEQYF
TGTGCCAGTAGCGGGCGGAACTCCTACGAGCAGTACTTC
>.|.|TRBV30|TRBJ1-1
CAWIALGGEAFF
TGTGCCTGGATCGCCTTAGGGGGTGAAGCTTTCTTT
>.|once|TRBV19|TRBJ2-7
CASTISRGRGEQYF
TGTGCCAGTACCATCTCAAGGGGCCGAGGCGAGCAGTACTTC
>.|.|TRBV2|TRBJ1-1
CASSEDRVTEAFF
TGTGCCAGCAGTGAAGACAGGGTCACTGAAGCTTTCTTT
>TRBD1|.|TRBV27|TRBJ2-7
CASSLGPGQSYEQYF
TGTGCCAGCAGTTTAGGTCCGGGACAGTCCTACGAGCAGTACTTC
>.|.|TRBV18|TRBJ1-1
CASSPRQANTEAFF
TGTGCCAGCTCACCACGGCAGGCGAACACTGAAGCTTTCTTT
>.|.|TRBV13|TRBJ1-2
CASSDRNYGYTF
TGTGCCAGCAGCGACAGGAACTATGGCTACACCTTC
>TRBD2|.|TRBV5-1|TRBJ2-3
CASSPGTSGDTDTQYF
TGCGCCAGCAGCCCCGGGACTAGCGGGGATACAGATACGCAGTATTTT
>TRBD1|.|TRBV27|TRBJ2-7
CASGATGGLPPYEQYF
TGTGCCAGCGGAGCGACAGGGGGCCTCCCTCCCTACGAGCAGTACTTC
>.|.|TRBV27|TRBJ2-7
CASSFGEQYF
TGTGCCAGCAGTTTCGGGGAGCAGTACTTC
>TRBD1|.|TRBV27|TRBJ1-2
CASSIQGGYGYTF
TGTGCCAGCAGTATTCAGGGGGGCTATGGCTACACCTTC
>TRBD1|.|TRBV11-2|TRBJ2-4
CASSLAPGQGENIQYF
TGTGCCAGCAGCTTAGCTCCGGGACAGGGAGAAAACATTCAGTACTTC
>TRBD2|.|TRBV15|TRBJ2-1
CATSTRTSSYNEQFF
TGTGCCACCAGCACTCGGACTAGCAGTTACAATGAGCAGTTCTTC
>TRBD2|.|TRBV4-3|TRBJ2-5
CASSQLLAGEETQYF
TGCGCCAGCAGCCAACTACTAGCGGGGGAAGAGACCCAGTACTTC
>.|.|TRBV4-2|TRBJ1-4
CASSQEGHPNEKLFF
TGTGCCAGCAGCCAAGAGGGACACCCTAATGAAAAACTGTTTTTT
>TRBD1|many|TRBV4-1|TRBJ2-7
CASSQDRDRGHEQYF
TGCGCCAGCAGCCAAGATCGGGACAGGGGGCACGAGCAGTACTTC
>.|.|TRBV29-1|TRBJ2-3
CSVPRQVRADTQYF
TGCAGCGTTCCAAGACAGGTCAGGGCAGATACGCAGTATTTT
>TRBD2|.|TRBV5-1|TRBJ2-3
CASSSGTSGGRGDTQYF
TGCGCCAGCAGCTCCGGGACTAGCGGGGGGAGGGGAGATACGCAGTATTTT
>.|.|TRBV30|TRBJ2-7
CAWSSAYEQYF
TGTGCCTGGAGTTCCGCCTACGAGCAGTACTTC